This T cell receptor (beta chain) was documented in a study of cytomegalovirus exposure and HLA in healthy donors. Both 60 Vbeta primers and 13 Jbeta primers went into the PCR. The protocol was immunoSEQ multiplex PCR, while the TCRdb copy is restricted to in-frame clones and leaves out a portion. The sample records around 180,000 clones, around 77% being singletons. V lost 6 bases and J lost 5; bases outside the gene matches: 9. Germline lookup yields CDR1 SNHLY and CDR2 FYNNEI. The CDR3 spans 15 residues. The sample was PBMCs. This clonotype was obtained from a man between 60 and 70 years old in good health and CMV-seronegative. The rearrangement links TRBV2 to TRBJ2-5, with 10 bases identical to TRBD2. In DNA, the CDR3 is TGTGCCAGCAGGGAAAAAGCGGGAGGGCGTGAGACCCAGTACTTC. Encoded protein: CASREKAGGRETQYF. Full variable domain (remainder filled in from reference TRBV2 and TRBJ2-5): EPEVTQTPSHQVTQMGQEVILRCVPISNHLYFYWYRQILGQKVEFLVSFYNNEISEKSEIFDDQFSVERPDGSNFTLKIRSTKLEDSAMYFCASREKAGGRETQYFGPGTRLLVL.